The clone carrying this T cell receptor (beta chain) was counted ten times or more. What it recognizes is unknown. Synthesis of cDNA was performed by 5'RACE using 10-nucleotide random UMIs. TCRdb ran MiXCR on the 5' RACE reads and lists one entry per CDR3 protein. Here the sample spans just over 95,000 distinct CDR3 sequences, 3.5% to 4% being singletons. The data stem from a study of neurological immune-mediated disorders. Turning to the study itself: There were about 35 multiple sclerosis patients; around 31 were relapsing-remitting and 3 were secondary progressive.

Study-wide points: The study found no CDR3 amino acid sequences shared by expanded clones across subjects, suggesting private repertoires in all groups.

From 2 million PBMCs stored at -80 C, the unsorted libraries were generated. The sample comprised PBMCs. The sequence derives from a woman aged 18-29 years with multiple sclerosis.

The CDR3 region has the DNA TGTGCCAGCATCGTTTATATGAACACTGAAGCTTTCTTT. Residues: CASIVYMNTEAFF. The J gene is TRBJ1-1, the V gene TRBV2; D is unclear. The length of the CDR3 is 13 residues. The germline V gene encodes CDR1 SNHLY and CDR2 FYNNEI. V shed 7 bases and J shed 0 bases, with 9 bases lying between them.